A selection of T cell receptor beta chains follows, all from one sample in a study of neoadjuvant nivolumab and ipilimumab in lung cancer. Measured with immunoSEQ multiplex PCR; TCRdb has only the in-frame clones, and not every one. The profile shows 25,000 to 30,000 clones, around 86% of them singletons. Here the sequenced sample was tumor tissue, taken after neoadjuvant nivolumab, alone or with ipilimumab, at or shortly before surgery. These receptors came from an adult with non-small cell lung cancer. Both conserved end residues are part of each CDR3. Fields, in order: J gene, V gene, CDR3 protein.

J gene: TRBJ1-4; V gene: TRBV10-2; CDR3 protein: CASTNSPDRGRLREKLFF
J gene: TRBJ1-5; V gene: TRBV5-1; CDR3 protein: CASSSDGINQPQHF
J gene: TRBJ1-1; V gene: TRBV15; CDR3 protein: CATSSLRTGVNTEAFF
J gene: TRBJ1-1; V gene: TRBV5-1; CDR3 protein: CASSVWTSRGNTEAFF
J gene: TRBJ2-3; V gene: TRBV7-6; CDR3 protein: CASSPLITQYF
J gene: TRBJ1-2; V gene: TRBV5-6; CDR3 protein: CASSLPADYGYTF
J gene: TRBJ2-5; V gene: TRBV7-9; CDR3 protein: CASSPQSGTQYF
J gene: TRBJ2-1; V gene: TRBV6-5; CDR3 protein: CASSYGLGTYNEQFF
J gene: TRBJ1-5; V gene: TRBV7-9; CDR3 protein: CASSPDRVGGSNQPQHF
J gene: TRBJ2-3; V gene: TRBV5-5; CDR3 protein: CASSARTDTQYF
J gene: TRBJ2-7; V gene: TRBV6-1; CDR3 protein: CASSHPGQGYEQYF
J gene: TRBJ2-5; V gene: TRBV10-2; CDR3 protein: CASSELQGAETQYF
J gene: TRBJ2-5; V gene: TRBV11-3; CDR3 protein: CASSFSASGYQETQYF
J gene: TRBJ1-1; V gene: TRBV5-5; CDR3 protein: CASSLGGRNTEAFF
J gene: TRBJ2-5; V gene: TRBV5-5; CDR3 protein: CASSLGLAGVAETQYF
J gene: TRBJ2-3; V gene: TRBV29-1; CDR3 protein: CSGDREGTDTQYF
J gene: TRBJ2-1; V gene: TRBV7-2; CDR3 protein: CASSLGLAEEQFF
J gene: TRBJ2-7; V gene: TRBV19; CDR3 protein: CASSIRAGSREQYF
J gene: TRBJ1-1; V gene: TRBV30; CDR3 protein: CAWSGGVWDTEAFF
J gene: TRBJ2-7; V gene: TRBV7-2; CDR3 protein: CASSFRDSASEQYF
J gene: TRBJ1-5; V gene: TRBV6-1; CDR3 protein: CASLQGSQPQHF
J gene: TRBJ2-1; V gene: TRBV5-4; CDR3 protein: CASSWGTSGRAGHEQFF
J gene: TRBJ2-7; V gene: TRBV29-1; CDR3 protein: CSVEKAGGNEQYF
J gene: TRBJ1-1; V gene: TRBV14; CDR3 protein: CASSLQGSVTEAFF
J gene: TRBJ1-2; V gene: TRBV6-6; CDR3 protein: CASSSDRGRGDGYTF
J gene: TRBJ2-1; V gene: TRBV30; CDR3 protein: CAWSGATSGAYNEQFF
J gene: TRBJ1-4; V gene: TRBV18; CDR3 protein: CASSPPGAGAGEKLFF
J gene: TRBJ1-2; V gene: TRBV9; CDR3 protein: CASSLLRDRNVDAF
J gene: TRBJ2-3; V gene: TRBV14; CDR3 protein: CASSQVQGRTDTQYF
J gene: TRBJ2-5; V gene: TRBV19; CDR3 protein: CASQAGVGQTQYF
J gene: TRBJ1-5; V gene: TRBV27; CDR3 protein: CASSHRGYSNQPQHF
J gene: TRBJ1-5; V gene: TRBV30; CDR3 protein: CAWSSYSNQPQHF
J gene: TRBJ1-5; V gene: TRBV29-1; CDR3 protein: CSVVQGDPRQPQHF
J gene: TRBJ2-5; V gene: TRBV14; CDR3 protein: CASSPRAQPRETQYF
J gene: TRBJ2-3; V gene: TRBV12-2; CDR3 protein: CASRLGTNTSTDTQYF
J gene: TRBJ2-7; V gene: TRBV20-1; CDR3 protein: CSASREYEQYF
J gene: TRBJ2-3; V gene: TRBV29-1; CDR3 protein: CSVVRPTTDTQYF
J gene: TRBJ2-2; V gene: TRBV19; CDR3 protein: CASSTSTGELFF
J gene: TRBJ2-1; V gene: TRBV4-1; CDR3 protein: CASSQAGEQFF
J gene: TRBJ2-2; V gene: TRBV11-2; CDR3 protein: CASSHPGTGELFF
J gene: TRBJ1-1; V gene: TRBV5-1; CDR3 protein: CASSLVGQGTEAFF
J gene: TRBJ2-1; V gene: TRBV11-3; CDR3 protein: CASSFADFFGEQFF
J gene: TRBJ2-5; V gene: TRBV6-1; CDR3 protein: CASTTSDREETQYF
J gene: TRBJ1-2; V gene: TRBV11-2; CDR3 protein: CASSFTGANYGYTF
J gene: TRBJ1-2; V gene: TRBV10-2; CDR3 protein: CASIPAGRSGDYGYTF
J gene: TRBJ2-7; V gene: TRBV6-5; CDR3 protein: CASRPLAGAYEQYF
J gene: TRBJ1-2; V gene: TRBV29-1; CDR3 protein: CSVRAGYYGYTF
J gene: TRBJ2-3; V gene: TRBV6-5; CDR3 protein: CASSYAGRSDTQYF
J gene: TRBJ2-1; V gene: TRBV11-2; CDR3 protein: CASSRGLAGENEQFF
J gene: TRBJ1-1; V gene: TRBV18; CDR3 protein: CASSPGNTEAFF
J gene: TRBJ1-1; V gene: TRBV19; CDR3 protein: CASSHPTGSGTEAFF
J gene: TRBJ1-4; V gene: TRBV18; CDR3 protein: CASSPADRTTNEKLFF
J gene: TRBJ1-2; V gene: TRBV6-1; CDR3 protein: CALREGGYGYTF
J gene: TRBJ2-7; V gene: TRBV5-1; CDR3 protein: CASSLWTSSYEQYF